This TCR beta chain was recorded in a study of glioma-infiltrating T cells. TCR alpha and beta CDR3 regions were amplified from RNA using iRepertoire nested multiplex PCR. TCRdb re-analysed the multiplex PCR reads in MiXCR, keeping a single row per CDR3 protein. The data contain 150,000 to 200,000 distinct CDR3 sequences, approximately 30% of them seen just once; the ten biggest clones take up around 21%. Trimming removed 0 bases from V and 2 bases from J, with 9 bases in between. The CDR3 totals 15 residues. CDR1 and CDR2 (germline): MGHRA, YSYEKL. This clonotype was detected many times. Sequencing was done on a sample of glioma tissue, nonneoplastic brain tissue, or PBMCs (not recorded which). The source is a human donor with low-grade glioma or glioblastoma, undergoing nonglioma brain surgery, or in good health (not recorded which). The chain recombines TRBV4-1 with TRBJ2-3; possibly TRBD1 for D (5 bases). The CDR3 spells CASSQEDSYTDTQYF. For the CDR3, the DNA is TGCGCCAGCAGCCAAGAAGACAGTTACACAGATACGCAGTATTTT.